This T cell receptor beta chain was documented in a study of cytomegalovirus exposure and HLA in healthy donors (dated by TCRdb to 2015 to 2018). For the study in its entirety: An earlier analysis of several hundred of the donors reported 276 Gb of sequence data and 95 million to 130 million unique TCR beta sequences obtained from roughly 180 million T cells. An early release that covered approximately 600 HLA-typed donors contained 300 to 350 gigabases of sequencing data and around 85 million unique TCR sequences. Of the roughly 390 genotyped donors, roughly 76% were placed in the genetic ancestry cluster associated with self-reported Caucasian donors. The aim of the study was to test whether cataloging public T cell receptors could identify signatures of past pathogen exposure. Using immunosequencing, the study profiled T cell repertoires from fewer than 700 subjects and related those repertoires to cytomegalovirus serostatus. A separate validation cohort of roughly 120 different subjects was used in addition to the approximately 640-subject first cohort. The study combined high-throughput TCR immunosequencing, statistical association of individual TCRs with disease status, and machine learning to predict cytomegalovirus infection status. In a later analysis, previously published TCR beta repertoires from 550 to 700 donors were re-analyzed and high-resolution HLA genotyping was added so that TCR occurrence patterns could be studied. Rather than drawing on any new phenotypic data, the later analysis identified candidate immune exposures from TCR beta sequences and the way those sequences occurred across donors. An earlier analysis of around 640 of the donors used high-throughput TCR beta sequencing to judge whether each TCR beta V gene segment behaved as functional or pseudogenic. Alongside the repertoire data, information on donor age, sex, ethnicity and CMV serostatus was compiled. Genome-wide SNP genotypes for about 65% of the roughly 700 donors were used in a later genetic analysis, which treated that subset as a discovery cohort. Every repertoire in the discovery cohort had been generated on one and the same sequencing platform. Both class I and class II loci were covered by HLA typing, at four-digit resolution. Typing coverage varied by locus: about 629-640 donors for A, B, C, DRB1 and DQB1; about 520 for DQA1; about 590 for DPA1; roughly 470 for DPB1. About five DR-DQ haplotypes were treated as single units for association and clustering because of strong linkage in the cohort. Among roughly 400 genotyped donors of the cohort, an average of approximately 220,000 unique TCR beta nucleotide sequences was sequenced per donor, of which 15% to 20% were non-productive.

The library was built by means of the immunoSEQ multiplex PCR assay. A mixture of 60 forward primers for TCR Vbeta segments and 13 reverse primers for TCR Jbeta segments was used in the multiplex PCR. The CDR3 region of rearranged TCR beta genes was amplified from genomic DNA by a multiplex PCR assay. Amplified TCR beta libraries were sequenced as 87-base-pair reads on the Illumina HiSeq System. The original pipeline was this. In a later analysis, some 80 million unique TCR beta chains were counted across the 650 to 700 repertoires, and around 10 million of these chains were shared by at least two donors. To remove PCR and sequencing errors, raw reads were error-corrected and collapsed into unique sequences using a nearest-neighbor algorithm that merged closely related sequences. Alignment of CDR3 sequences to IMGT reference sequences was used to assign V, D and J gene segments. Each retained sequence needed at least a six-nucleotide match to both a V gene segment and a J gene segment. Rearrangements were called productive when the CDR3 lacked stop codons and stayed in frame with V and J; all others were non-productive. Following IMGT convention, CDR3 was defined as the stretch from the second conserved V-encoded cysteine up to the conserved J-encoded phenylalanine. The earlier analysis of some 540 of the donors excluded any sequence lacking an unambiguous match to a single V gene segment. In an earlier analysis of approximately 550 of the donors, V segments were called functional above 56.7% productive rearrangements and were called segregating when the between-donor standard deviation exceeded 5%. To diagnose cytomegalovirus status from the catalog of TCR beta chain sequences, a statistical classification framework was built. A later analysis assigned V and J genes by comparing TCR nucleotide sequences with IMGT/GENE-DB human TR gene sequences. In a later analysis, CDR3 sequences and most-parsimonious VDJ recombination scenarios were assigned using the TCRdist pipeline. In a later analysis, every TCR beta chain was defined by the combination of its CDR3 amino acid sequence and its V-gene family, and reads without a unique V-gene family were dropped. As a way to deal with suspected cross-contamination and a sequencing artifact, a later analysis dropped roughly 620 nucleotide sequences that were highly shared and had low generation probability. A later analysis calculated a clonal expansion index for each public chain from normalized within-repertoire ranks of inferred template counts. In a later analysis, generation probabilities were computed using a VDJ recombination model fitted to out-of-frame rearrangements, and the results were checked against IGoR. A later analysis scored TCR-TCR, TCR-HLA and TCR-CMV co-occurrence with hypergeometric tests, applying a repertoire-size bias correction to TCR pairs. False discovery rates were estimated in a later analysis by permuting HLA or CMV assignments 20 times. In a later analysis, co-occurring TCRs were grouped using DBSCAN, with TCRdist sequence similarity added in when clustering inside HLA-allele-positive subsets. Repertoires with fewer than 30,000 or more than 120,000 public chains, plus five repertoires with anomalous nucleotide sharing, were excluded from co-occurrence clustering. This is the immuneACCESS table as TCRdb keeps it, with only in-frame sequences that have V and J called. A part of the clones is gone; compared with another copy, unresolved V genes explain less than half, and the rest is unexplained. The V and J calls and the clone size are those of that table, but D and trimming were determined from the DNA. The table for this sample lists over 80,000 clones. Of the sample, about 5.9% is held by the ten largest clones.

Overall results and qualifications from the work: In the study, approximately 160 TCR beta chains were listed as associated with cytomegalovirus. A later analysis found that HLA-associated TCR beta chains were more clonally expanded and had lower generation probabilities than equally common non-associated chains. In vitro tests confirmed that a few of the cytomegalovirus-associated TCR beta chains recognize cytomegalovirus antigens. V-gene and J-gene trimming of TCR beta chains was associated with a missense DCLRE1C variant in a later genetic analysis, and the association was replicated in an independent cohort. The only immune exposure information available for the cohort was CMV serostatus. Because some donors lacked HLA typing at each locus, the association tests relied only on the typed subset. It was suggested by the authors that the approach could potentially be generalized to other disease states and immunological phenotypes. When HLA alleles, especially DR and DQ, strongly co-occurred, attributing TCR associations to individual alleles was difficult. Because counts were too low, roughly 18 rarely observed V segments, including chromosome 9 orphons, were left out of the earlier analysis of several hundred of the donors. In this cohort, only TCR beta chains were sequenced, and detectable features were limited by the absence of alpha or paired-chain data. A later analysis associated 16,951 TCR beta sequences with specific HLA alleles at a false discovery rate of 0.05. In both the original and validation cohorts, the classifier was reported to diagnose cytomegalovirus status with high specificity and sensitivity. According to a later genetic analysis, donors in an Asian-associated ancestry cluster had fewer N-insertions in productive TCRs than the approximately 610-donor mean. In an earlier analysis of about 550 of the donors, most TCR beta V segments were observed in productive rearrangements about 87% or about 30% of the time, broadly matching IMGT annotations. Several of the top co-occurrence clusters appeared to be linked to parvovirus B19, influenza, CMV and Epstein-Barr virus, according to a later analysis. Correlated functional status among segregating V segments might be attributable to linkage disequilibrium, but an unknown experimental factor could not be ruled out. Most CMV-associated TCR beta chains appeared to be HLA-restricted in a later analysis, and the HLA associations seemed to be driven largely by CMV exposure. A group of highly shared sequence variants was considered likely to be a technical artifact of the sequencing pipeline. In a later analysis, TCR association rates were found to vary across HLA loci, with the most associated TCRs seen for DRB1 alleles and the fewest for HLA-C alleles. Most TCR sequences were seen in very few donors, while some public TCRs were found in many individuals. Presence/absence analyses assumed roughly uniform sequencing depth across donors, an assumption that may not hold. A further reported finding was that TCR beta sequences accurately predicted the HLA-A and HLA-B alleles for most subjects in the first cohort. The 87-base-pair reads could not distinguish some IMGT-functional V segments, including TRBV6-2 and TRBV6-3, so those segments were excluded.

The cohort comprised some 700 healthy bone marrow donors. All cohort members were sampled while nominally healthy, although unrecorded immune exposures were likely present. The donor was CMV seropositive and was included in the group of 300 or so seropositive cohort members. A peripheral blood sample was collected from each donor, and TCR beta sequencing was performed on peripheral blood mononuclear cells. Genomic DNA was extracted from the blood cell samples with the Qiagen DNeasy Blood Extraction Kit. Inclusive of the bounding cysteine and phenylalanine, the CDR3 is 14 residues long. Only the CDR3 DNA is retained, 42 bases long and in frame from the first base. Compared with germline, V lacks 5 bases and J lacks 4 bases; bases without a gene match: 4. The CDR1 and CDR2 encoded by the germline V gene are SGHAT and FQNNGV. In regard to this clone: This clone's antigen is unknown.

This chain joins TRBV11-2 to TRBJ2-7, with TRBD1 identical over 11 junction bases. This receptor was taken from a girl aged 10 to 17 in good health and CMV-seropositive. What was sequenced was PBMCs. In nucleotide form, the sequence is TGTGCCAGCAGCGCGGGACAGGGGGGTTACGAGCAGTACTTC. This encodes CASSAGQGGYEQYF.